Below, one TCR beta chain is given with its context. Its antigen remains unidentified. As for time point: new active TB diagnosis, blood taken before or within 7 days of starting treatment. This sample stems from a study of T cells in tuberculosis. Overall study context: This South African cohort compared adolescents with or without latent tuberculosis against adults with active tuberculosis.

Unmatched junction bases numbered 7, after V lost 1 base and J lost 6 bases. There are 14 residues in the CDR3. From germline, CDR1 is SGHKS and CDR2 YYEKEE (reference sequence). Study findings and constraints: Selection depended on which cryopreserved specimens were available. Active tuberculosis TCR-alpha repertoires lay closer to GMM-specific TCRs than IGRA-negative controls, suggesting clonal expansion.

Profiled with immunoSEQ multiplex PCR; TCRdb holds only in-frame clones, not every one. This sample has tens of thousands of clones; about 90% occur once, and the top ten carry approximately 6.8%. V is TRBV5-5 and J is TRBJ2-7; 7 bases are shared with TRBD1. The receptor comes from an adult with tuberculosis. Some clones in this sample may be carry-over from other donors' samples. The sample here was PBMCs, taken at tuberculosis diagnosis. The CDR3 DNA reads TGTGCCAGCAGCTTGCGGGGACAGCCTACCGAGCAGTACTTC. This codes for CASSLRGQPTEQYF.